Listed here are 2 T cell receptor beta chains from one sample, sequenced in a study of blood T cell repertoires in COVID-19. Libraries were prepared by immunoSEQ multiplex PCR; TCRdb keeps only in-frame clonotypes and omits some of them. The data show under 200,000 clones, around 87% seen once. Sequencing was carried out using peripheral blood. The origin of the receptors is a man aged 35 to 55 with active or convalescent COVID-19.

The J gene is TRBJ1-1, the V gene TRBV6-5; TRBD1 matches 10 bases. V trimming: 8 bases; J trimming: 3 bases; junction bases outside the gene matches: 6. The CDR3 contains 14 residues. Germline V gene data show CDR1 as MNHEY and CDR2 as SVGAGI. The CDR3 DNA is TGTGCCAGCTGGGACAGGGGCTCGTACACTGAAGCTTTCTTT. This gives the protein CASWDRGSYTEAFF.

This chain connects TRBV5-6 to TRBJ1-1, with TRBD1 matching over 7 bases. V gave up 4 bases and J gave up 7 bases; unmatched junction bases: 16. This CDR3 region has 16 residues. Germline-derived CDR1 and CDR2 are SGHDT and YYEEEE. The CDR3 DNA reads TGTGCCAGCAGCCGGGCTGCGGGACAGACCCTGAGTGAAGCTTTCTTT. Its protein is CASSRAAGQTLSEAFF.